A single TCR beta chain is shown here with its context. The target antigen is unknown. This record belongs to a study of OX40 agonist ivuxolimab in advanced cancers. The protocol was immunoSEQ multiplex PCR, while the TCRdb copy is restricted to in-frame clones and leaves out a portion. The sample yields 70,000 to 85,000 clones, about 93% seen once. Study-level findings and limits: Mean expanded clone counts were higher in CD8+ than CD4+ T cells. The expanded peripheral T cells' antigen specificity was not determined.

This TCR derives from an adult with an advanced solid tumor such as melanoma, head and neck, liver or kidney cancer. Here the sequenced sample was CD4+ or CD8+ T cells sorted from blood, taken in a trial of the OX40 agonist ivuxolimab.

CDR3 nucleotides: TGTGCCAGCAGCTTAGTGGGGGGAGGCACCACTGAAGCTTTCTTT. This translates into CASSLVGGGTTEAFF. The chain recombines TRBV7-9 with TRBJ1-1; D perhaps matches TRBD1 (5 bases). This CDR3 is 15 amino acids long. CDR1 and CDR2 (germline): SEHNR, FQNEAQ (reference sequence). The V gene lost 1 base and the J gene lost 4 bases, with 13 bases spanning the gap.